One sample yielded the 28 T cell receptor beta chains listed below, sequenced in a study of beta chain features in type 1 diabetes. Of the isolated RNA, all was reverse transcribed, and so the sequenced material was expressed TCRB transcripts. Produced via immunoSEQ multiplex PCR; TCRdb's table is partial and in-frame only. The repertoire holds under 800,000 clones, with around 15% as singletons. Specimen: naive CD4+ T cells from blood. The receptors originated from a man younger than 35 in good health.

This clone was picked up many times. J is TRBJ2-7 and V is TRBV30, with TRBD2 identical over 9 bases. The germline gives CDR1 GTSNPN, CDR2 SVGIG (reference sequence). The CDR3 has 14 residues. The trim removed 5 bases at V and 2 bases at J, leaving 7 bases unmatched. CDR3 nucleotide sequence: TGTGCCTGGGGGGCTAGCGGGGATGCCTACGAGCAGTACTTC. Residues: CAWGASGDAYEQYF.

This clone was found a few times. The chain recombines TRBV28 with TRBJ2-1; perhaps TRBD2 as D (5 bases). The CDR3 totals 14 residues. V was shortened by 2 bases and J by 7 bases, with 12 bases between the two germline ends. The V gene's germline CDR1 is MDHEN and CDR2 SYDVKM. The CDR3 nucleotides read TGTGCCAGCAGTTTAGCGCCGGGAAGGAATGAGCAGTTCTTC. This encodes CASSLAPGRNEQFF. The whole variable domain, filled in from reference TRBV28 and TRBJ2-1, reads DVKVTQSSRYLVKRTGEKVFLECVQDMDHENMFWYRQDPGLGLRLIYFSYDVKMKEKGDIPEGYSVSREKKERFSLILESASTNQTSMYLCASSLAPGRNEQFFGPGTRLTVL.

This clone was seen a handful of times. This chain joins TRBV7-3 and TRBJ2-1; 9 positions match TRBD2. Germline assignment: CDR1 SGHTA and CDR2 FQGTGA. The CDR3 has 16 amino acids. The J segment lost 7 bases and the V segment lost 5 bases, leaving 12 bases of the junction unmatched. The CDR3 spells CASSPSFSGRLNEQFF. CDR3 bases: TGTGCCAGCAGCCCATCCTTCAGCGGGAGGCTGAATGAGCAGTTCTTC.

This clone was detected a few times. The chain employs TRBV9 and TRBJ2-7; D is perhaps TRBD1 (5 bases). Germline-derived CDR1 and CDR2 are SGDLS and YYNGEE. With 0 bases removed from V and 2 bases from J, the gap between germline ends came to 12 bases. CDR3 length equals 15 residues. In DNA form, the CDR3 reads TGTGCCAGCAGCGTAGAAGACAGAAGACCCTACGAGCAGTACTTC. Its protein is CASSVEDRRPYEQYF.

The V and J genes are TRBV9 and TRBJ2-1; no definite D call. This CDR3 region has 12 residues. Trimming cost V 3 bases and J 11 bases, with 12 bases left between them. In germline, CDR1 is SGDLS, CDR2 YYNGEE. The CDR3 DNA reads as TGTGCCAGCAGCGGACCGACGACGAAGCAGTTCTTC. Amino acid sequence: CASSGPTTKQFF.

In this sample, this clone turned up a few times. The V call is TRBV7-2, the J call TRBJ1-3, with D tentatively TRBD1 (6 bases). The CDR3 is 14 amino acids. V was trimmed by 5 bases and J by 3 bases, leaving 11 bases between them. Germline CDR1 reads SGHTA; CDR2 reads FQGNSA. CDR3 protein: CASSIQGGGNTIYF. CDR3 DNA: TGTGCCAGCAGCATACAGGGCGGTGGAAACACCATATATTTT.

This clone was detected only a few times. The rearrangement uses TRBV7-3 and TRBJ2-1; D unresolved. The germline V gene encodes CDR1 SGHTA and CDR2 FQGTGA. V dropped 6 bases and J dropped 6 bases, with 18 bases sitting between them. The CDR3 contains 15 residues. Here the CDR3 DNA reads TGTGCCAGCAGTCGAGGCTCCGGCCTGGGCAATGAGCAGTTCTTC. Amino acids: CASSRGSGLGNEQFF.

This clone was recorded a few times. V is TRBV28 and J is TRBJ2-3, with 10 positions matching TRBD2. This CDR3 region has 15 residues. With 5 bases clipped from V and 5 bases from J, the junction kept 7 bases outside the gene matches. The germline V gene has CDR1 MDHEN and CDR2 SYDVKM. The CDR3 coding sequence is TGTGCCAGCAGTCTTAGCGGGGGGCCGGTAGATACGCAGTATTTT. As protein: CASSLSGGPVDTQYF.

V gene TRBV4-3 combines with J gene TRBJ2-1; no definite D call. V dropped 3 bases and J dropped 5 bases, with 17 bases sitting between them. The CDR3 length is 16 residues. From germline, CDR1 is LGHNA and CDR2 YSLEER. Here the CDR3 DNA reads TGCGCCAGCAGCCAGGTCGGGTGGCTAAAGAACAATGAGCAGTTCTTC. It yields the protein CASSQVGWLKNNEQFF.

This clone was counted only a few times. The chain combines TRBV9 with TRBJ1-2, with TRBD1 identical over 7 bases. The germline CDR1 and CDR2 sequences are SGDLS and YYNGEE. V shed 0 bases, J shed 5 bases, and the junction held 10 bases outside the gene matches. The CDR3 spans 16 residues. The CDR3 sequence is CASSVGDRDSTYGYTF. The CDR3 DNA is TGTGCCAGCAGCGTAGGAGACAGGGACTCCACTTATGGCTACACCTTC.

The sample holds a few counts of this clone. CDR3 bases: TGCGCCAGCAGCCAAGATCTCGGAGGAATCGAGGAAAAACTGTTTTTT. It translates to CASSQDLGGIEEKLFF. This rearrangement joins TRBV4-3 to TRBJ1-4, with D hard to call. CDR3 length: 16 amino acids. Trimming cost V 0 bases and J 8 bases, with 16 bases left between them. Germline-derived CDR1 and CDR2 are LGHNA and YSLEER.

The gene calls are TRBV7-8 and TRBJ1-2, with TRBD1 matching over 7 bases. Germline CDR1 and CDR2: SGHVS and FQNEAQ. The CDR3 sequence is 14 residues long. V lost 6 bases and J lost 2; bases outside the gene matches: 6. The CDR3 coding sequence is TGTGCCAGCAGTTTAAAGACAGGGAACTATGGCTACACCTTC. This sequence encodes CASSLKTGNYGYTF.

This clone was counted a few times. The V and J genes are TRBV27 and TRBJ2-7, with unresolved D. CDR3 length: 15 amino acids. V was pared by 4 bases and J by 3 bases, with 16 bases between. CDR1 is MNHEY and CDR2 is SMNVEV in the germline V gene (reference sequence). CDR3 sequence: CASSSPRRTRYEQYF. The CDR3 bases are TGTGCCAGCAGTTCCCCGCGGCGGACCCGCTACGAGCAGTACTTC.

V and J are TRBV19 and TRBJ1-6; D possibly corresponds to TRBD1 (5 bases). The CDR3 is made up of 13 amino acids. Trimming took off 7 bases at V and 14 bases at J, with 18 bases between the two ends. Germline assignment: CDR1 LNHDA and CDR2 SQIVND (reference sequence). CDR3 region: CASTPGRKFALHF. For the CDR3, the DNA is TGTGCCAGTACCCCGGGACGGAAGTTCGCCCTCCACTTT.

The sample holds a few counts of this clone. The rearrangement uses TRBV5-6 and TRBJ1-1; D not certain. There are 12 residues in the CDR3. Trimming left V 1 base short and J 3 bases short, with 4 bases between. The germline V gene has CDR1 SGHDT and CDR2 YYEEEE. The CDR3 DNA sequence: TGTGCCAGCAGCTTGTGGTACACTGAAGCTTTCTTT. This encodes CASSLWYTEAFF.

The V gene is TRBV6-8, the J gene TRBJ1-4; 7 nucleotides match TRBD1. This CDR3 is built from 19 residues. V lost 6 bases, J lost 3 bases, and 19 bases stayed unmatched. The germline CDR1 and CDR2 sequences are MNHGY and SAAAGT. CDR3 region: CASRLSRDSMKTSNEKLFF. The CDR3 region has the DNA TGTGCCAGCAGACTCTCCCGGGACAGCATGAAGACTTCTAATGAAAAACTGTTTTTT.

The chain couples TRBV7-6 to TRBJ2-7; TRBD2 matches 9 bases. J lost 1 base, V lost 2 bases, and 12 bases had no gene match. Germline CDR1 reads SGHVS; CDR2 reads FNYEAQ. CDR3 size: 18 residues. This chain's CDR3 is CASSLRLAERPLSYEQYF. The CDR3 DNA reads TGTGCCAGCAGCTTAAGACTAGCGGAGAGGCCTTTATCCTACGAGCAGTACTTC.

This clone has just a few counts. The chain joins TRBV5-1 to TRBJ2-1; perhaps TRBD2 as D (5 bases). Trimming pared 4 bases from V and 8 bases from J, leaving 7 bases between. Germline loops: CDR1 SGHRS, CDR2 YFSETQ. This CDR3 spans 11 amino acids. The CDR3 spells CASSGEYEQFF. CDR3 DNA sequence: TGCGCCAGCAGCGGGGAGTATGAGCAGTTCTTC.

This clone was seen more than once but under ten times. CDR3 DNA: TGTGCCAGCAGAGCTAGGGACGGACCCTACGAGCAGTACTTC. Its translation is CASRARDGPYEQYF. This chain connects TRBV6-5 to TRBJ2-7, with D perhaps matching TRBD1 or TRBD2 (5 bases each). CDR3 length: 14 amino acids. Trimming took off 6 bases at V and 2 bases at J, with 14 bases between the two ends. The germline V gene has CDR1 MNHEY and CDR2 SVGAGI.

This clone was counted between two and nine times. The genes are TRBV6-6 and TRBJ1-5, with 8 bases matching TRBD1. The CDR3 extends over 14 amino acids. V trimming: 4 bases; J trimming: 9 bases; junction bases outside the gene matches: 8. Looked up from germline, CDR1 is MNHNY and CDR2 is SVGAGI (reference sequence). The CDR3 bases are TGTGCCAGCAGTTTTCCGACAGGGGAAGGGCCCCAGCATTTT. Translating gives CASSFPTGEGPQHF.

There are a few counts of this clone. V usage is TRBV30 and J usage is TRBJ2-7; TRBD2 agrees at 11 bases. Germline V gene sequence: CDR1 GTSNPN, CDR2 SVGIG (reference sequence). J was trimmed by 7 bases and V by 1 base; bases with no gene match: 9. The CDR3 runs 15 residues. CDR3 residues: CAWSAQTSGGREQYF. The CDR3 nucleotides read TGTGCCTGGAGTGCCCAAACTAGCGGGGGCCGGGAGCAGTACTTC.

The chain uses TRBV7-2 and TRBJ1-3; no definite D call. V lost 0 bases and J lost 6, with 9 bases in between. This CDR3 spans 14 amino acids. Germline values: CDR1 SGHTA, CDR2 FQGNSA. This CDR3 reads CASSLARNLNTIYF. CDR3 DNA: TGTGCCAGCAGCTTAGCTCGGAACTTAAACACCATATATTTT.

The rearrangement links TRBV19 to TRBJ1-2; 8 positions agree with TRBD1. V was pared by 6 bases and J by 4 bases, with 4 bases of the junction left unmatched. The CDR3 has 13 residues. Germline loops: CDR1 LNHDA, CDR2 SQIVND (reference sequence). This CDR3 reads CASRDRVVYGYTF. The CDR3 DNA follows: TGTGCCAGTAGGGACAGGGTCGTCTATGGCTACACCTTC.

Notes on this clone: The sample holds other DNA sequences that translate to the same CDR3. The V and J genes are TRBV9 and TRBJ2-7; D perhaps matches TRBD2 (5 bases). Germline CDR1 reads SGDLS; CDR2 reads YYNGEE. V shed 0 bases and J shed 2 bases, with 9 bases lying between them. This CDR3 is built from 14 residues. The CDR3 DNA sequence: TGTGCCAGCAGCGTAGCCCCGGGAACCTACGAGCAGTACTTC. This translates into CASSVAPGTYEQYF.

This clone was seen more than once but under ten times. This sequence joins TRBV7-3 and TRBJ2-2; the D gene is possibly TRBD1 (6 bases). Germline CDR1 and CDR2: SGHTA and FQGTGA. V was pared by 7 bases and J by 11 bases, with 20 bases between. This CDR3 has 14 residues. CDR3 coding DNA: TGTGCCAGCACCCCCGGGTCAGGGGCTCGCGAGCTGTTTTTT. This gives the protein CASTPGSGARELFF. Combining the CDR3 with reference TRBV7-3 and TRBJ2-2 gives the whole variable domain GAGVSQTPSNKVTEKGKYVELRCDPISGHTALYWYRQSLGQGPEFLIYFQGTGAADDSGLPNDRFFAVRPEGSVSTLKIQRTERGDSAVYLCASTPGSGARELFFGEGSRLTVL.

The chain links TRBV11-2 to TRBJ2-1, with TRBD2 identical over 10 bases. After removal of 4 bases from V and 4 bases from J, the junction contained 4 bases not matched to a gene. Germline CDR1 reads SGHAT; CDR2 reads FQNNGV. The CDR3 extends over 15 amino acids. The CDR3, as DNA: TGTGCCAGCAGCTCGATAGCGGGAGGATACAATGAGCAGTTCTTC. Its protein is CASSSIAGGYNEQFF.

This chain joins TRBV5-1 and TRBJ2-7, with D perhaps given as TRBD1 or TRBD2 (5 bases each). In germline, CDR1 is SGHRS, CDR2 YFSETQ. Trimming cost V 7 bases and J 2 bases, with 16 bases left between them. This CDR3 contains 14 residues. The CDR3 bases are TGCGCCAGCCGAGGGCCGGGACCCACCTACGAGCAGTACTTC. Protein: CASRGPGPTYEQYF.

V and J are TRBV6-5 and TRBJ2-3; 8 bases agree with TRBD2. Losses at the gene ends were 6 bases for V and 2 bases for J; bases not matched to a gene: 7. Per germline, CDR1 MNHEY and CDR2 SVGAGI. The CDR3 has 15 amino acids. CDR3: CASRLAEHFTDTQYF. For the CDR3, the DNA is TGTGCCAGCAGACTAGCGGAGCACTTCACAGATACGCAGTATTTT.